This passage covers 8 T cell receptor beta chains from one sample sequenced in a study of blood T cell repertoires in COVID-19. Assay: immunoSEQ multiplex PCR; the TCRdb copy retains only in-frame clones and omits some. The table shows some 320,000 clones, with approximately 89% occurring only once. The sample consisted of PBMCs or T cells enriched from blood (not recorded which). The receptor source for this set is a woman in her twenties or thirties who had recovered from COVID-19.

The chain links TRBV7-3 to TRBJ2-2; weak D call: TRBD1 (7 bases). The V gene lost 5 bases and the J gene lost 2 bases, with 24 bases spanning the gap. The V gene's germline CDR1 is SGHTA and CDR2 FQGTGA. The CDR3 has 19 residues. The CDR3 region is CASSPTDREGGRNTGELFF. DNA of the CDR3: TGTGCCAGCAGCCCTACTGACAGGGAAGGAGGGAGAAACACCGGGGAGCTGTTTTTT.

This sequence joins TRBV19 and TRBJ2-1; 8 bases are a match to TRBD1. The CDR3 spans 14 residues. With V trimmed by 4 bases and J by 7 bases, 6 bases remained unmatched. Germline V gives CDR1 LNHDA, CDR2 SQIVND (reference sequence). CDR3 bases: TGTGCCAGTAGTAGGACAGGGTATGGGAATGAGCAGTTCTTC. Amino acids: CASSRTGYGNEQFF.

The gene calls are TRBV14 and TRBJ1-4; 9 positions agree with TRBD1. V lost 1 base and J lost 8; bases outside the gene matches: 14. Germline loops: CDR1 SGHDN, CDR2 FVKESK. The CDR3 covers 18 residues. The CDR3 spells CASSQVTSWGTGREKLFF. The CDR3 coding sequence is TGTGCCAGCAGCCAAGTAACCTCATGGGGGACAGGGAGGGAAAAACTGTTTTTT.

The rearrangement uses TRBV6-5 and TRBJ2-7; TRBD1 matches 9 bases. This CDR3 region has 15 residues. The germline V gene has CDR1 MNHEY and CDR2 SVGAGI. V shed 2 bases, J shed 7 bases, and the junction held 9 bases outside the gene matches. CDR3 DNA sequence: TGTGCCAGCAGTTACACAGGGGGCGGGGGAAGGGAGCAGTACTTC. Amino acid sequence: CASSYTGGGGREQYF.

The chain combines TRBV5-8 with TRBJ2-3; D not certain. The germline V gene encodes CDR1 SGHTS and CDR2 YDEGEE. Trimming cost V 0 bases and J 10 bases, with 9 bases left between them. The CDR3 is 12 residues long. CDR3 loop: CASSLDILAQYF. The CDR3, as DNA: TGTGCCAGCAGCTTGGACATCCTGGCGCAGTATTTT.

CDR3 protein: CSASPGTDTQYF. For the CDR3, the DNA is TGCAGTGCTAGTCCCGGGACAGATACGCAGTATTTT. This chain uses TRBV20-1 with TRBJ2-3; D gene ambiguous. Germline assignment: CDR1 DFQATT and CDR2 SNEGSKA (reference sequence). The CDR3 is made up of 12 amino acids. Trimming shortened V by 3 bases and J by 3 bases, and 7 bases separated the two germline ends.

The chain is built from TRBV12-3 or TRBV12-4 and TRBJ1-6, with D possibly matching TRBD1 (6 bases). V dropped 5 bases and J dropped 8 bases, with 7 bases sitting between them. The CDR3 covers 12 residues. The CDR3 loop reads CASSHRDSPLHF. CDR3 nucleotide sequence: TGTGCCAGCAGTCACAGGGATTCACCCCTCCACTTT.

This clone was observed a single time. The chain carries TRBV9 and TRBJ1-3; D is perhaps TRBD1 (5 bases). The germline V gene has CDR1 SGDLS and CDR2 YYNGEE. The germline V and J ends were trimmed by 7 bases and 1 base, with 15 bases remaining between them. The CDR3 consists of 15 residues. This chain's CDR3 is CASSRGGVSGNTIYF. CDR3 bases: TGTGCCAGCTCACGGGGCGGGGTATCTGGAAACACCATATATTTT.